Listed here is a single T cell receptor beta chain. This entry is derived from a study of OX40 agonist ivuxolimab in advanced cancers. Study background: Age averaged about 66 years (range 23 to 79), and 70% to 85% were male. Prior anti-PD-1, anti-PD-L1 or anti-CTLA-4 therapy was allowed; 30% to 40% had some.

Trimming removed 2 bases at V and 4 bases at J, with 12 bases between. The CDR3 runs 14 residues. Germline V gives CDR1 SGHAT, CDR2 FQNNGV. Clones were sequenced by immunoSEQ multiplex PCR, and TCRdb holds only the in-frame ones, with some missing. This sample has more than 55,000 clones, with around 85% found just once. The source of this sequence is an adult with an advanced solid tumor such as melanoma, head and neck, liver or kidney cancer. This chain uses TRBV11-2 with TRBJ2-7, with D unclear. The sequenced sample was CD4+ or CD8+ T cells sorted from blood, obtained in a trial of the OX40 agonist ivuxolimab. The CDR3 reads CASSLRSSRYEQYF. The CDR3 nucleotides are TGTGCCAGCAGCTTACGGAGTAGCAGATACGAGCAGTACTTC.